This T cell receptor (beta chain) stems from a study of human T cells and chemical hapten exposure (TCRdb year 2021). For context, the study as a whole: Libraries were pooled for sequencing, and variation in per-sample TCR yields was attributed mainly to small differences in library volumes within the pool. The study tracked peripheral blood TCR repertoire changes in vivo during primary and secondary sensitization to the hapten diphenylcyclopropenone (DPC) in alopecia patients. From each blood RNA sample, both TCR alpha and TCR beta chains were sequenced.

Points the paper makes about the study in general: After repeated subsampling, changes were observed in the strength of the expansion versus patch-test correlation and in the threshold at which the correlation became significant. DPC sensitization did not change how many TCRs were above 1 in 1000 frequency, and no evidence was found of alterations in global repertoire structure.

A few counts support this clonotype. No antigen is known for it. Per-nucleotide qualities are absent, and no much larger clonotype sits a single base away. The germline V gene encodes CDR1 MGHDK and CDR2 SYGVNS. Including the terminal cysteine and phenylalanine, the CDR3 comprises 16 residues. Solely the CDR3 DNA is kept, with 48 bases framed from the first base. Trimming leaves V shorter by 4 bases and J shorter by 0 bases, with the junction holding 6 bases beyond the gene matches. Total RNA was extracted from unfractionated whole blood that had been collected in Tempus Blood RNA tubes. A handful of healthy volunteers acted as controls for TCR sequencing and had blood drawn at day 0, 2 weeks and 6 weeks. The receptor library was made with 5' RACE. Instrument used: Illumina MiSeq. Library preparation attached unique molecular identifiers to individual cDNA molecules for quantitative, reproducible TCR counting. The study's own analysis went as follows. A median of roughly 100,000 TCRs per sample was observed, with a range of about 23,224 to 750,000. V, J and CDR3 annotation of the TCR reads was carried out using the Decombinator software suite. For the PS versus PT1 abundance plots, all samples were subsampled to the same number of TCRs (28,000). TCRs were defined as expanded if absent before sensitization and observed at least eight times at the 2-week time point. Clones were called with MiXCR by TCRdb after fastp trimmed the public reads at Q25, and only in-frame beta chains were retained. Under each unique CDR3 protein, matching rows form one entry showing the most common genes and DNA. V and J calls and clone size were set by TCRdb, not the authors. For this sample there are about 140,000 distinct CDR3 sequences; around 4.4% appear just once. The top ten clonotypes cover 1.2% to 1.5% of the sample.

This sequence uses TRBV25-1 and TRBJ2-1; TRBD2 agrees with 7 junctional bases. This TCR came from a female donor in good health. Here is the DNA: TGTGCCAGCAGTGGAACTAGCGTGGACTCCTACAATGAGCAGTTCTTC. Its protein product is CASSGTSVDSYNEQFF.